Below are 24 T cell receptor beta chains sequenced from a single sample in a study of tumor-infiltrating lymphocytes in primary liver carcinoma. From around 530 ng of total RNA, TCR beta-specific cDNA was reverse-transcribed using a constant-region primer. Construction of TCR beta libraries relied on three successive nested multiplex PCR rounds employing slightly modified ARM-PCR. Forward primers for TRBV1-TRBV30 and a C-beta reverse primer served the first two PCR rounds, at around 9 cycles each. TCRdb passed the multiplex PCR reads through MiXCR, listing each CDR3 protein once. The sample consists of about 320,000 distinct CDR3 sequences, 65% of them appearing once. Unsorted whole blood yielded blood RNA, and germline DNA was extracted as well. The sample comprised peripheral blood. The receptor set was obtained from a middle-aged man with primary liver carcinoma and hepatitis B virus infection.

This clonotype was observed at least ten times. V is TRBV12-3 or TRBV12-4 and J is TRBJ2-5; D is perhaps TRBD1 or TRBD2 (5 bases each). The CDR3 has 12 residues. Between the trimmed V and J ends, which lost 6 bases and 7 bases, there was a span of 12 bases. CDR3 region: CASSRDSGTQYF. Here the CDR3 DNA reads TGTGCCAGCAGCCGTGACAGCGGGACCCAGTACTTC.

Notes on this clonotype: A single base separates this from a much larger clone, so it may be a read error. The chain employs TRBV7-8 and TRBJ2-3, with 8 bases matching TRBD1. The CDR3 extends over 13 amino acids. The germline CDR1 and CDR2 sequences are SGHVS and FQNEAQ. J gave up 6 bases and V 9 bases, and 8 bases lay outside the gene matches. CDR3 sequence: CARSRDRGDTQYF. The CDR3 coding sequence is TGTGCCAGAAGCAGAGACAGGGGTGATACGCAGTATTTT.

This clonotype came up once. This may be a read error, as it is one base from a much larger clone. The CDR3 DNA sequence: TGCGTCAGCACCGAACAGGGACTGGACACTGAAGCTTTCTTT. Translation gives CVSTEQGLDTEAFF. This chain joins TRBV4-1 and TRBJ1-1, with D tentatively TRBD1 (6 bases). The CDR3 consists of 14 residues. CDR1 is MGHRA and CDR2 is YSYEKL in the germline V gene.

This clonotype was detected only a few times. The CDR3 nucleotides read TGTGCCAGCAGCTTTGAACCCTCAGATACGCAGTATTTT. Translating it yields CASSFEPSDTQYF. The chain links TRBV11-3 to TRBJ2-3; D not certain. Trimming shortened V by 3 bases and J by 4 bases, and 8 bases separated the two germline ends. Germline CDR1 reads SGHNT; CDR2 reads YENEEA. The CDR3 runs to 13 residues. Together with reference TRBV11-3 and TRBJ2-3, the CDR3 gives the full variable domain: EAGVVQSPRYKIIEKKQPVAFWCNPISGHNTLYWYLQNLGQGPELLIRYENEEAVDDSQLPKDRFSAERLKGVDSTLKIQPAELGDSAVYLCASSFEPSDTQYFGPGTRLTVL.

Points on this clonotype: Without the conserved terminal phenylalanine or tryptophan, this CDR3 likely stems from a read error. The genes are TRBV11-1 and TRBJ2-1; 9 bases map to TRBD2. The CDR3 covers 17 residues. Looked up from germline, CDR1 is SGHAT and CDR2 is FQDESV (reference sequence). CDR3 DNA: TGTACCAGCAGCTTAGGGCTAGCGGGAAGGTCCTACAATGAGCAGTTCCTC. As protein: CTSSLGLAGRSYNEQFL.

Of note for this clonotype: The germline gene is not matched at one end of the junction; a read error may be the cause. The rearrangement joins TRBV6-2 or TRBV6-3 to TRBJ2-1; 15 positions agree with TRBD2. Looked up from germline, CDR1 is MNHEY and CDR2 is SVGEGT. The CDR3 loop spans 15 amino acids. The CDR3, as DNA: TGTGCCAGCAGTAGGGGACTAGCGGGAGGCAATGGGCAGTTCTTC. Amino acid sequence: CASSRGLAGGNGQFF.

This clonotype was counted between two and nine times. The V call is TRBV6-2 or TRBV6-3, the J call TRBJ1-5, with a possible D match to TRBD1 (5 bases). There are 15 residues in the CDR3. The V end lost 6 bases, the J end lost 5 bases, and 17 bases lay between the germline ends. Germline V lookup: CDR1 MNHEY, CDR2 SVGEGT. The CDR3: CASRARGVGDQPQHF. DNA for the CDR3: TGTGCCAGCAGGGCACGGGGGGTGGGGGATCAGCCCCAGCATTTT.

Points on this clonotype: This sequence may be a read error, since a much larger clone differs from it by one base. The chain uses TRBV6-2 or TRBV6-3 and TRBJ2-7; either TRBD1 or TRBD2 may fit D (5 bases each). Per the germline V gene, CDR1 is MNHEY and CDR2 is SVGEGT. The CDR3 spans 16 residues. V dropped 9 bases and J dropped 2 bases, with 23 bases sitting between them. CDR3 bases: TGTGCCAGGAGTAGGTACGGAATGCAGGGAGCCTACGAGCAGTACTTC. Amino acids: CARSRYGMQGAYEQYF.

Details on this clonotype: A read error may explain this, as a much larger clone is one base away. V usage is TRBV10-3 and J usage is TRBJ2-5, with D perhaps TRBD1 or TRBD2 (5 bases each). The CDR3 extends over 13 amino acids. Looked up from germline, CDR1 is ENHRY and CDR2 is SYGVKD. The CDR3 nucleotides read TGTGCCGTCAGTGGGTGGGGGCAAGAGACCCAGTACTTC. As protein: CAVSGWGQETQYF.

This clonotype was counted at least ten times. The V and J genes are TRBV4-3 and TRBJ2-2; 14 bases map to TRBD2. This CDR3 region has 20 residues. Germline V gives CDR1 LGHNA, CDR2 YSLEER. The J segment lost 3 bases and the V segment lost 4 bases, leaving 13 bases of the junction unmatched. The CDR3 sequence is CASSPQWGTSGSWDTGELFF. CDR3 in DNA: TGCGCCAGCAGCCCTCAATGGGGGACTAGCGGGAGTTGGGACACCGGGGAGCTGTTTTTT.

The chain couples TRBV6-5 to TRBJ1-2; D gene unclear. Deletions cut 5 bases from V and 5 bases from J, with 15 bases between. This CDR3 is built from 14 residues. Germline V gene lookup returns CDR1 MNHEY and CDR2 SVGAGI. This CDR3 is CASSPPSWGYGYTF. CDR3 nucleotide sequence: TGTGCCAGCAGTCCTCCTTCATGGGGTTATGGCTACACCTTC.

Note on this clonotype: Since a much larger clone is just one base distant, this may be a read error. This CDR3 reads CASSHDPGGAGNTIYF. The DNA for the CDR3 is TGCGCCAGCAGCCATGATCCCGGAGGGGCTGGAAACACCATATATTTT. The chain has TRBV4-1 and TRBJ1-3, with D possibly being TRBD1 (5 bases). Germline CDR1 MGHRA, CDR2 YSYEKL. With 3 bases removed from V and 2 bases from J, the gap between germline ends came to 14 bases. The CDR3 is made up of 16 amino acids.

As for this clonotype: A much more abundant neighbour one base away suggests this may be a read error. This chain uses TRBV5-4 with TRBJ2-1, with 8 bases aligning to TRBD2. Per germline, CDR1 SGHNT and CDR2 YYREEE (reference sequence). The V and J ends lost 4 bases and 3 bases, in that order; junction bases with no gene match: 12. The CDR3 consists of 17 residues. This chain's CDR3 is CASSLATCGRLYNEQFF. The CDR3, as DNA: TGTGCCAGCAGCCTCGCGACTTGCGGGAGGCTCTACAATGAGCAGTTCTTC. The complete variable domain, with remaining parts taken from reference TRBV5-4 and TRBJ2-1, reads ETGVTQSPTHLIKTRGQQVTLRCSSQSGHNTVSWYQQALGQGPQFIFQYYREEENGRGNFPPRFSGLQFPNYSSELNVNALELDDSALYLCASSLATCGRLYNEQFFGPGTRLTVL.

This clonotype was observed at least ten times. The J gene is TRBJ2-5, the V gene TRBV6-5, with 15 nucleotides matching TRBD2. Germline assignment: CDR1 MNHEY and CDR2 SVGAGI. The CDR3 length is 16 residues. Trimming cost V 4 bases and J 4 bases; bases outside gene matches: 4. CDR3 nucleotide sequence: TGTGCCAGCAGTTGGGGACTAGCGGGAGGAGTAGAGACCCAGTACTTC. Protein sequence: CASSWGLAGGVETQYF.

The chain couples TRBV6-1 to TRBJ2-3; possibly TRBD2 for D (5 bases). The CDR3 is 14 residues long. Deletions cut 5 bases from V and 1 base from J, with 10 bases between. Germline V gene data show CDR1 as MNHNS and CDR2 as SASEGT. This CDR3 reads CASSWGVGTDTQYF. The CDR3 nucleotides are TGTGCCAGCAGTTGGGGAGTAGGCACAGATACGCAGTATTTT.

This sequence joins TRBV9 and TRBJ1-5; possibly TRBD1 for D (6 bases). Trimming removed 3 bases at V and 7 bases at J, with 11 bases between. Germline CDR1 reads SGDLS; CDR2 reads YYNGEE. This CDR3 has 13 residues. DNA of the CDR3: TGTGCCAGCAGCGAGACAGGTTTACAGCCCCAGCATTTT. Translation: CASSETGLQPQHF.

V is TRBV6-1 and J is TRBJ1-2; 9 bases align to TRBD1. Germline V CDR1 and CDR2: MNHNS, SASEGT. The CDR3 runs 14 residues. Unmatched junction bases numbered 9, after V lost 9 bases and J lost 4 bases. In DNA, the CDR3 is TGTGCCAGGAGTCACAGGACAGGGGTCTATGGCTACACCTTC. Translating it yields CARSHRTGVYGYTF.

As concerns this clonotype: A much more abundant neighbour one base away suggests this may be a read error. Because the CDR3 is missing its conserved closing phenylalanine or tryptophan, this is likely a read error. The V gene is TRBV12-3 or TRBV12-4, the J gene TRBJ2-5, with D perhaps matching TRBD2 (5 bases). Trimming took off 3 bases at V and 3 bases at J, with 8 bases between the two ends. The length of the CDR3 is 13 residues. The CDR3 DNA reads TGTGCCAGCAGTTTGTGGGGAGAAGAGACCCAGTACCTC. Its protein is CASSLWGEETQYL.

This clonotype showed up just a few times. The chain carries TRBV4-2 and TRBJ2-1, with D perhaps given as TRBD1 or TRBD2 (5 bases each). V was shortened by 1 base and J by 8 bases, with 15 bases between the two germline ends. Germline CDR1 LGHNA, CDR2 YNFKEQ. The CDR3 sequence is 15 residues long. CDR3 nucleotides: TGTGCCAGCAGCCAAGGAAGGGGACCCATGGATGAGCAGTTCTTC. Its translation is CASSQGRGPMDEQFF.

As for this clonotype: A read error may be the cause here, since a much bigger clone is one base away. The chain is built from TRBV29-1 and TRBJ2-7, with TRBD2 matching over 8 bases. This CDR3 comprises 12 residues. CDR1 SQVTM and CDR2 ANQGSEA come from the germline V gene. The CDR3 loop is CSVLSGSYERYF. CDR3 nucleotides: TGCAGCGTCTTAAGCGGGAGCTACGAGCGGTACTTC.

Concerning this clonotype: One end of the junction does not line up with germline, which may come from a read error. V and J are TRBV28 and TRBJ2-6, with D possibly matching TRBD1 (5 bases). Germline values: CDR1 MDHEN, CDR2 SYDVKM. This CDR3 is built from 15 residues. CDR3 sequence: CVSSVRVSGADVLTF. The CDR3, as DNA: TGTGTCAGCAGCGTAAGGGTCTCTGGGGCCGACGTCCTGACTTTC.

The count of this clonotype is one. This is likely a read error, given that the CDR3 carries no conserved phenylalanine or tryptophan at its end. It is unclear where the CDR3 begins or ends on the DNA, so no DNA is shown, and the CDR3 is as TCRdb lists it. V usage is TRBV11-3 and J usage is TRBJ2-1; TRBD2 reflects the table's D call only, with no check against the DNA. The CDR3 has 16 residues if both end residues are counted. Looked up from germline, CDR1 is SGHNT and CDR2 is YENEEA. Here the CDR3 reads CASSLGLLAGDGEHFL.

This clonotype has at least ten counts. The chain carries TRBV29-1 and TRBJ1-2, with D tentatively TRBD1 (5 bases). The CDR3 loop spans 12 amino acids. From germline, CDR1 is SQVTM and CDR2 ANQGSEA. V was cut by 0 bases and J by 9 bases, with 11 bases left in between. CDR3: CSVEDGAVSYTF. The CDR3 DNA sequence: TGCAGCGTTGAAGATGGGGCAGTTAGCTACACCTTC.

This clonotype was counted at least ten times. V is TRBV7-9 and J is TRBJ1-6; D call uncertain. Looked up from germline, CDR1 is SEHNR and CDR2 is FQNEAQ (reference sequence). The CDR3 runs 13 residues. The V and J ends lost 8 bases and 7 bases respectively, with 12 bases between them. CDR3: CASGREPNSPLHF. The CDR3 DNA reads TGTGCCAGCGGCCGGGAGCCGAATTCACCCCTCCACTTT. Drawing the rest from reference TRBV7-9 and TRBJ1-6, the complete variable domain is DTGVSQNPRHKITKRGQNVTFRCDPISEHNRLYWYRQTLGQGPEFLTYFQNEAQLEKSRLLSDRFSAERPKGSFSTLEIQRTEQGDSAMYLCASGREPNSPLHFGNGTRLTVT.